This entry lists 3 T cell receptor beta chains sequenced from one sample in a study of naive and memory T cell subsets. Both TRBC1 and TRBC2 were covered by a beta constant-region primer of two equimolar oligonucleotides. Nested alpha and beta constant-region primers with the SP2 primer drove four PCR rounds on ligated cDNA. TCRdb processed the UMI-ligation and nested PCR reads anew with MiXCR; each CDR3 protein has one entry. The sample carries approximately 140,000 distinct CDR3 sequences, under 25% recorded once. General study findings and limits: Naive repertoires, especially CD8, held a few larger clonotypes, possibly memory cells re-expressing CD45RA.

These TCRs' antigens remain unknown. Sequenced input: naive CD4+ T cells from blood. The receptor source for this set is a human donor in good health.

This clonotype has ten or more counts. This sequence joins TRBV28 and TRBJ2-6; 9 nucleotides match TRBD1. Germline V gene data show CDR1 as MDHEN and CDR2 as SYDVKM. J lost 3 bases, V lost 6 bases, and 6 bases had no gene match. The CDR3 runs 16 residues. In nucleotides, the CDR3 is TGTGCCAGCAGCGCACAGGGGGCGAATGGGGCCAACGTCCTGACTTTC. Translating it yields CASSAQGANGANVLTF.

In this sample, this clonotype turned up a few times. The rearrangement links TRBV24-1 to TRBJ2-1; TRBD2 matches at 7 bases. This CDR3 spans 16 amino acids. Germline V gives CDR1 KGHDR, CDR2 SFDVKD. Trimming took 2 bases from V and 7 from J; bases not matched to a gene: 10. CDR3 sequence: CATSDSGAGSSNEQFF. The CDR3 nucleotides read TGTGCCACCAGTGATTCAGGAGCGGGATCTAGTAATGAGCAGTTCTTC.

The genes are TRBV24-1 and TRBJ2-1; 13 bases align to TRBD2. Germline CDR1 is KGHDR and CDR2 is SFDVKD. The CDR3 extends over 16 amino acids. The V gene end was trimmed by 4 bases and the J gene end by 7 bases; junction bases not matched to a gene: 6. The chain's CDR3 is CATSDRTSGGRNEQFF. For the CDR3, the DNA is TGTGCCACCAGTGACCGGACTAGCGGGGGTAGGAATGAGCAGTTCTTC.